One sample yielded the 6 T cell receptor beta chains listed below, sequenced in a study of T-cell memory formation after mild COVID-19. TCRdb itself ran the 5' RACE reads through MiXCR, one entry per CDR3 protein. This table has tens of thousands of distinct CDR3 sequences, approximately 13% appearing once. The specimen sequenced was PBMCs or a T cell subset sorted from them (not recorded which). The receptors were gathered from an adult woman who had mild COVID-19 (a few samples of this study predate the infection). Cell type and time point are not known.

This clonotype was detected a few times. This CDR3 reads CASSPQGVNYGYTF. DNA of the CDR3: TGCGCCAGCAGCCCTCAGGGTGTGAACTATGGCTACACCTTC. V usage is TRBV5-1 and J usage is TRBJ1-2; possible D gene TRBD1, 5 bases. The CDR3 totals 14 residues. V shed 4 bases and J shed 2 bases, with 12 bases lying between them. CDR1 and CDR2 (germline): SGHRS, YFSETQ.

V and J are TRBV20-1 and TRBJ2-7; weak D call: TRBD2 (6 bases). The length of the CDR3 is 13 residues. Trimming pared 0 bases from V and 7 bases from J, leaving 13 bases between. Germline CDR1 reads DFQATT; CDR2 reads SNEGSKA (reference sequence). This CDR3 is CSARDPGAGEQYF. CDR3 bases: TGCAGTGCTAGAGACCCGGGAGCTGGGGAGCAGTACTTC.

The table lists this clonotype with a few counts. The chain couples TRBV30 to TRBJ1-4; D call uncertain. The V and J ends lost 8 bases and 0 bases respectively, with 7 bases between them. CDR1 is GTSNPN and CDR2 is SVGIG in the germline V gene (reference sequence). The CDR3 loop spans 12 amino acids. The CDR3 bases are TGTGCCGTTGAATCAACTAATGAAAAACTGTTTTTT. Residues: CAVESTNEKLFF.

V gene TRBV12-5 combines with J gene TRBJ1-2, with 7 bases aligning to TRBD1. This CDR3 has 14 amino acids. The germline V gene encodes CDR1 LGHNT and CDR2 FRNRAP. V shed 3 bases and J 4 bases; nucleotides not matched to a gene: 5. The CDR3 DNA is TGTGCTAGTGGTTTTTGGGACAGCGGCTATGGCTACACCTTC. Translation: CASGFWDSGYGYTF.

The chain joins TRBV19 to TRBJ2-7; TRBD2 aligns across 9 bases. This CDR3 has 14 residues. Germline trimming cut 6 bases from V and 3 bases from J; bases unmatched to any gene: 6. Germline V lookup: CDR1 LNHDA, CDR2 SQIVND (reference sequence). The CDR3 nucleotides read TGTGCCAGTAGCTTAGCGGGGGACTTCTACGAGCAGTACTTC. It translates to CASSLAGDFYEQYF.

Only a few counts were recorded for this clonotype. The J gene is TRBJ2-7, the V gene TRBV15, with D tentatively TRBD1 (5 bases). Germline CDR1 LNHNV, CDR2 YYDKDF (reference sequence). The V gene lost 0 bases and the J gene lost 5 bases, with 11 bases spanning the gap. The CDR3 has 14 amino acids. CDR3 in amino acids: CATSRDRAIDEQYF. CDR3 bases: TGTGCCACCAGCAGAGACAGGGCTATAGACGAGCAGTACTTC.